These 5 T cell receptor beta chains were all obtained from the same sample, sequenced in a study of cytomegalovirus exposure and HLA in healthy donors. With 60 Vbeta and 13 Jbeta primers, the PCR was carried out. Generated by immunoSEQ multiplex PCR, the TCRdb table keeps only in-frame clones and is missing some. This repertoire shows roughly 100,000 clones, approximately 11% found once; its top ten account for more than 15%. Material for sequencing was PBMCs. The receptors shown here come from a man aged 40-50 years in good health and CMV-seropositive.

V is TRBV5-6 and J is TRBJ2-7; tentative D call: TRBD1 (6 bases). The CDR3 has 13 amino acids. The germline V gene encodes CDR1 SGHDT and CDR2 YYEEEE. The germline V and J ends were trimmed by 4 bases and 3 bases, with 11 bases remaining between them. CDR3 sequence (DNA): TGTGCCAGCAGCGCCGGGACATACTACGAGCAGTACTTC. Translation: CASSAGTYYEQYF.

This clone was seen a few times. The chain uses TRBV9 and TRBJ2-5; D perhaps matches TRBD2 (7 bases). There are 15 residues in the CDR3. Trimming left V 5 bases short and J 4 bases short, with 18 bases between. CDR1 SGDLS and CDR2 YYNGEE come from the germline V gene. CDR3 in DNA: TGTGCCAGCAGTCTAGAGGGGGGGATCGGAGAGACCCAGTACTTC. Amino acids: CASSLEGGIGETQYF.

V is TRBV6-5 and J is TRBJ2-3, with 7 bases matching TRBD1. CDR1 and CDR2 (germline): MNHEY, SVGAGI. The CDR3 is 16 residues long. V gave up 4 bases and J gave up 2 bases; unmatched junction bases: 9. CDR3 bases: TGTGCCAGCAGTTCCACAGGGGTGGGATCCACAGATACGCAGTATTTT. This codes for CASSSTGVGSTDTQYF.

The CDR3 nucleotides read TGCGCCAGCAGCCCCTGGGGACAGGCAAGGGACTACGAGCAGTACTTC. Translated: CASSPWGQARDYEQYF. The V gene is TRBV5-1, the J gene TRBJ2-5; 8 bases are a match to TRBD1. The J call is doubtful: the DNA matches TRBJ2-7 better. Germline V gene sequence: CDR1 SGHRS, CDR2 YFSETQ. The CDR3 covers 16 residues.

The gene calls are TRBV28 and TRBJ1-1, with D possibly TRBD1 on 5 matching bases. The V and J ends lost 3 bases and 1 base respectively, with 6 bases between them. Germline values: CDR1 MDHEN, CDR2 SYDVKM. The CDR3 covers 13 residues. The CDR3 loop is CASSFGQNTEAFF. The CDR3 nucleotides read TGTGCCAGCAGTTTTGGACAGAACACTGAAGCTTTCTTT.